A single sample gave rise to the 25 T cell receptor beta chains below, sequenced in a study of molecular identifiers for immune sequencing clone quantification. MiXCR, run by TCRdb on the PCR reads, gives a single entry per CDR3 protein. The repertoire consists of around 470,000 distinct CDR3 sequences, with about a fifth occurring once and the leading ten covering around 0.84%. The sequenced sample consisted of naive CD8+ T cells from blood, with Jurkat cell RNA spiked in. The subset was: FACS-sorted CD8+CD4-CCR7+CD45RA+ naive T cells. These receptor sequences come from a human donor in good health. Some libraries in this study had Jurkat cell RNA spiked in.

Remarks on this clonotype: This may be a read error: a much more frequent sequence differs by one nucleotide. Since the CDR3 does not end with the conserved phenylalanine or tryptophan, this likely comes from a read error. The CDR3: CASSSGSGQETQYY. CDR3 coding DNA: TGTGCCAGCAGCTCCGGATCAGGCCAAGAGACCCAGTACTAC. The chain recombines TRBV5-5 with TRBJ2-5; the D is unclear. CDR3 length: 14 amino acids. Trimming removed 3 bases at V and 1 base at J, with 10 bases between. The V gene's germline CDR1 is SGHKS and CDR2 YYEKEE (reference sequence).

In its sample, this clonotype was seen a few times. This chain uses TRBV9 with TRBJ2-2, with D possibly TRBD1 on 5 matching bases. Looked up from germline, CDR1 is SGDLS and CDR2 is YYNGEE. The CDR3 is made up of 16 amino acids. V shed 3 bases and J shed 0 bases, with 12 bases lying between them. The DNA of the CDR3 is TGTGCCAGCAGCGCAGGTCAGGGTACGAACACCGGGGAGCTGTTTTTT. Encoded protein: CASSAGQGTNTGELFF.

This clonotype has more than one count but fewer than ten. The J gene is TRBJ2-7, the V gene TRBV7-9; 8 positions agree with TRBD1. CDR3 size: 15 residues. Per the germline V gene, CDR1 is SEHNR and CDR2 is FQNEAQ (reference sequence). V trimming: 5 bases; J trimming: 5 bases; junction bases outside the gene matches: 11. CDR3 bases: TGTGCCAGCAGCCTCGTCGGGGGACAGGACCACGAGCAGTACTTC. This gives the protein CASSLVGGQDHEQYF.

A word on this clonotype: One base away lies a much larger clone, so this may be a sequencing read error. The CDR3 loop reads CATSRSRGANEQYF. Here the CDR3 DNA reads TGTGCCACCAGCAGATCCCGTGGGGCCAACGAGCAGTACTTC. The gene calls are TRBV15 and TRBJ2-7; the D gene is possibly TRBD1 (5 bases). Trimming removed 2 bases from V and 5 bases from J, with 13 bases in between. The CDR3 contains 14 residues. Germline-derived CDR1 and CDR2 are LNHNV and YYDKDF (reference sequence).

This clonotype appeared a few times. The chain links TRBV4-1 to TRBJ1-5, with 7 bases lining up with TRBD1. The CDR3 spans 19 residues. CDR1 and CDR2 from the germline V gene are MGHRA and YSYEKL. Trimming removed 4 bases from V and 5 bases from J; junction bases left unmatched: 20. CDR3: CASSPYPITDDRAYQPQHF. Written as DNA, the CDR3 is TGCGCCAGCAGCCCTTACCCGATAACAGACGACAGGGCGTATCAGCCCCAGCATTTT.

Comment on this clonotype: A read error may be the cause here, since a much bigger clone is one base away. V and J are TRBV6-2 or TRBV6-3 and TRBJ1-5; D gene uncertain. Germline V gene lookup returns CDR1 MNHEY and CDR2 SVGEGT. This CDR3 spans 12 amino acids. V was clipped by 1 base and J by 6 bases, with 4 bases between them. CDR3 amino acids: CASSYLPQPQHF. The CDR3 DNA follows: TGTGCCAGCAGTTACTTACCTCAGCCCCAGCATTTT.

This clonotype was counted ten times or more. The rearrangement uses TRBV7-9 and TRBJ2-5; TRBD1 aligns across 7 bases. The CDR3 contains 15 residues. The trim removed 0 bases at V and 2 bases at J, leaving 3 bases unmatched. Germline CDR1 SEHNR, CDR2 FQNEAQ (reference sequence). The CDR3 here is CASSLAGDRQETQYF. CDR3 nucleotide sequence: TGTGCCAGCAGCTTAGCGGGGGACAGACAAGAGACCCAGTACTTC.

The chain has TRBV7-2 and TRBJ2-7; D is tentatively TRBD1 or TRBD2 (5 bases each). V was cut by 5 bases and J by 3 bases, with 29 bases left in between. Germline V lookup: CDR1 SGHTA, CDR2 FQGNSA. The CDR3 loop spans 19 amino acids. CDR3 in DNA: TGTGCCAGCAGCCCCCGGGAACATACTAAGAGGGGTAGCGACTACGAGCAGTACTTC. This encodes CASSPREHTKRGSDYEQYF.

This clonotype was detected ten times or more. The gene calls are TRBV7-2 and TRBJ1-5; 12 bases fit TRBD1. V gave up 2 bases and J gave up 5 bases; unmatched junction bases: 7. This CDR3 has 17 residues. Germline assignment: CDR1 SGHTA and CDR2 FQGNSA. Here the CDR3 reads CASSLKGQGAWDQPQHF. CDR3 DNA sequence: TGTGCCAGCAGCTTAAAGGGACAGGGGGCGTGGGATCAGCCCCAGCATTTT.

The chain links TRBV6-5 to TRBJ1-6; tentatively, D is TRBD1 (5 bases). The germline V gene encodes CDR1 MNHEY and CDR2 SVGAGI. V lost 6 bases to trimming and J lost 13 bases, with 19 bases between them. The CDR3 runs to 14 residues. The CDR3, as DNA: TGTGCCAGCAGCCCCGGGGCCTCGCCCTATCCCCTCCACTTT. Protein sequence: CASSPGASPYPLHF.

This clonotype was observed many times. The J gene is TRBJ1-1, the V gene TRBV12-3 or TRBV12-4, with 7 bases lining up with TRBD1. The V gene end was trimmed by 6 bases and the J gene end by 5 bases; junction bases not matched to a gene: 9. The CDR3 has 14 residues. The CDR3 region is CASSQTTGLTEAFF. In nucleotides, the CDR3 is TGTGCCAGCAGCCAGACGACAGGGCTAACTGAAGCTTTCTTT.

This rearrangement joins TRBV6-2 or TRBV6-3 to TRBJ2-1; 7 bases fit TRBD2. The germline V gene encodes CDR1 MNHEY and CDR2 SVGEGT. V lost 0 bases, J lost 10 bases, and 9 bases stayed unmatched. The CDR3 length is 15 residues. The CDR3 spells CASSYSTLSGGEQFF. The CDR3 DNA reads as TGTGCCAGCAGTTACTCGACGCTCTCGGGGGGAGAGCAGTTCTTC.

In this sample, this clonotype turned up a few times. The chain employs TRBV19 and TRBJ2-1; D may be TRBD2 (7 bases). Germline-derived CDR1 and CDR2 are LNHDA and SQIVND (reference sequence). Trimming left V 5 bases short and J 7 bases short, with 18 bases between. The CDR3 spans 15 residues. The CDR3, as DNA: TGTGCCAGTAGTTTTGGGGGGGGCCTGGGAAATGAGCAGTTCTTC. This gives the protein CASSFGGGLGNEQFF.

The chain couples TRBV27 to TRBJ2-7, with 7 bases lining up with TRBD1. The CDR3 length is 14 residues. Germline trimming cut 5 bases from V and 1 base from J; bases unmatched to any gene: 5. Germline V gene sequence: CDR1 MNHEY, CDR2 SMNVEV (reference sequence). CDR3 residues: CASSPTGDSYEQYF. The CDR3 nucleotides read TGTGCCAGCAGTCCAACAGGGGATTCCTACGAGCAGTACTTC.

In its sample, this clonotype was seen many times. The rearrangement links TRBV27 to TRBJ2-3; no clear D. The CDR3 consists of 13 residues. V lost 3 bases to trimming and J lost 5 bases, with 9 bases between them. Per the germline V gene, CDR1 is MNHEY and CDR2 is SMNVEV (reference sequence). The CDR3 DNA reads TGTGCCAGCAGTTTCGGGCTTTTAGATACGCAGTATTTT. As protein: CASSFGLLDTQYF.

This clonotype was recorded a few times. The CDR3: CAWSVADSSSYNEQFF. Here the CDR3 DNA reads TGTGCCTGGAGTGTCGCGGACAGTTCATCCTACAATGAGCAGTTCTTC. The chain combines TRBV30 with TRBJ2-1; possible D gene TRBD1, 6 bases. The CDR3 consists of 16 residues. The V and J ends lost 0 bases and 1 base respectively, with 13 bases between them. CDR1 is GTSNPN, CDR2 SVGIG, per germline (reference sequence).

This clonotype has ten or more counts. This chain joins TRBV25-1 and TRBJ1-1, with D maybe TRBD1 (5 bases). CDR1 and CDR2 from the germline V gene are MGHDK and SYGVNS. V gave up 10 bases and J gave up 6 bases, with 15 bases separating them. This CDR3 has 12 residues. The CDR3 loop reads CATQPGTAEAFF. In nucleotides, the CDR3 is TGTGCCACCCAGCCCGGGACGGCTGAAGCTTTCTTT.

The rearrangement uses TRBV27 and TRBJ2-7; 10 positions agree with TRBD1. The CDR3 covers 14 residues. The V gene's germline CDR1 is MNHEY and CDR2 SMNVEV (reference sequence). V lost 8 bases to trimming and J lost 2 bases; unmatched junction nucleotides: 6. The CDR3 spells CASSRTGGTYEQYF. CDR3 coding DNA: TGTGCCAGCTCACGGACAGGGGGTACCTACGAGCAGTACTTC.

In this sample, this clonotype turned up a few times. The chain combines TRBV12-3 or TRBV12-4 with TRBJ2-3; 7 bases fit TRBD2. This CDR3 has 17 residues. Trimming removed 7 bases from V and 2 bases from J; junction bases left unmatched: 15. The CDR3 protein is CASTLPGGRPITDTQYF. Written as DNA, the CDR3 is TGTGCCAGCACCCTCCCCGGGGGGAGGCCTATCACAGATACGCAGTATTTT.

The J gene is TRBJ1-1, the V gene TRBV30; D not resolved. The CDR3 loop spans 12 amino acids. Germline-derived CDR1 and CDR2 are GTSNPN and SVGIG (reference sequence). V shed 3 bases and J shed 3 bases, with 8 bases lying between them. CDR3 DNA: TGTGCCTGGAGGGCAGGACACACTGAAGCTTTCTTT. As protein: CAWRAGHTEAFF.

This clonotype showed up just a few times. CDR3 residues: CASSPTFAGGADTEAFF. CDR3 DNA sequence: TGTGCCAGCAGCCCAACTTTCGCAGGGGGCGCGGACACTGAAGCTTTCTTT. This sequence joins TRBV11-2 and TRBJ1-1; 8 bases are a match to TRBD1. J lost 3 bases, V lost 5 bases, and 14 bases had no gene match. The germline CDR1 and CDR2 sequences are SGHAT and FQNNGV. CDR3 length: 17 amino acids.

This clonotype occurred once. A much larger clone differs from this one at a single base, so this may be a read error. This chain connects TRBV20-1 to TRBJ1-1; D unresolved. V was shortened by 7 bases and J by 1 base, with 10 bases between the two germline ends. In germline, CDR1 is DFQATT, CDR2 SNEGSKA (reference sequence). The CDR3 has 12 amino acids. Written as DNA, the CDR3 is TGCAGTGTCCCCCGGACGAACACTGAAGCTTTCTTT. Amino acids: CSVPRTNTEAFF.

This clonotype was seen a few times. The chain employs TRBV20-1 and TRBJ1-6; D unclear. In germline, CDR1 is DFQATT, CDR2 SNEGSKA (reference sequence). The CDR3 is made up of 14 amino acids. Trimming took off 5 bases at V and 6 bases at J, with 14 bases between the two ends. The CDR3 sequence: CSAQPRRGNSPLHF. The CDR3 nucleotides are TGCAGTGCTCAGCCGCGGCGGGGTAATTCACCCCTCCACTTT.

The rearrangement links TRBV7-9 to TRBJ2-7; a weak D match, TRBD1 (5 bases). The CDR3 has 15 residues. Germline V lookup: CDR1 SEHNR, CDR2 FQNEAQ (reference sequence). The V and J ends lost 2 bases and 0 bases respectively, with 11 bases between them. For the CDR3, the DNA is TGTGCCAGCAGCTTACGACAGAATTACTCCTACGAGCAGTACTTC. This sequence encodes CASSLRQNYSYEQYF.

The sample holds many counts of this clonotype. The rearrangement joins TRBV27 to TRBJ2-7; the D gene could be TRBD1 or TRBD2 (5 bases each). Trimming removed 6 bases at V and 0 bases at J, with 12 bases between. Germline V gene lookup returns CDR1 MNHEY and CDR2 SMNVEV (reference sequence). The CDR3 sequence is 14 residues long. CDR3 sequence reads: CASSLGDGSYEQYF. The CDR3 nucleotides are TGTGCCAGCAGCTTGGGGGACGGCTCCTACGAGCAGTACTTC.